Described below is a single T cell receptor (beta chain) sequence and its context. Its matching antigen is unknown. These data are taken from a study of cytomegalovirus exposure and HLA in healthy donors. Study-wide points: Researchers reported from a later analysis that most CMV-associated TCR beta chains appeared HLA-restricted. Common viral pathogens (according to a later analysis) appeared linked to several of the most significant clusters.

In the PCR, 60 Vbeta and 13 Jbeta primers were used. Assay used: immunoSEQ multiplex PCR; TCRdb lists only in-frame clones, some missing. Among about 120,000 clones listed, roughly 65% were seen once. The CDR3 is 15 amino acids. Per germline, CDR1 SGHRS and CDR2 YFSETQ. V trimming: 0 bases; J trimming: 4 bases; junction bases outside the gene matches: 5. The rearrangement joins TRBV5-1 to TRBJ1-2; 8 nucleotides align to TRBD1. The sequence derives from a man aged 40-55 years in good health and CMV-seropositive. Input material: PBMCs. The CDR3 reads CASSLAYQGAYGYTF. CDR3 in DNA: TGCGCCAGCAGCTTGGCCTATCAGGGGGCCTATGGCTACACCTTC.